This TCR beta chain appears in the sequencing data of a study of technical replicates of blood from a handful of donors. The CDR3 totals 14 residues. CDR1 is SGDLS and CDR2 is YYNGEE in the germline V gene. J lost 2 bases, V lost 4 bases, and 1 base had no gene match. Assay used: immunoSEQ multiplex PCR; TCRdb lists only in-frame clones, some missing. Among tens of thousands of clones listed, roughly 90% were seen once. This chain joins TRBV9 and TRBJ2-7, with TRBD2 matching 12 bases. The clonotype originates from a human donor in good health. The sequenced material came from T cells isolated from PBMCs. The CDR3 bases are TGTGCCAGCAGCCCTAGCGGGAGGGCCTACGAGCAGTACTTC. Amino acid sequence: CASSPSGRAYEQYF.